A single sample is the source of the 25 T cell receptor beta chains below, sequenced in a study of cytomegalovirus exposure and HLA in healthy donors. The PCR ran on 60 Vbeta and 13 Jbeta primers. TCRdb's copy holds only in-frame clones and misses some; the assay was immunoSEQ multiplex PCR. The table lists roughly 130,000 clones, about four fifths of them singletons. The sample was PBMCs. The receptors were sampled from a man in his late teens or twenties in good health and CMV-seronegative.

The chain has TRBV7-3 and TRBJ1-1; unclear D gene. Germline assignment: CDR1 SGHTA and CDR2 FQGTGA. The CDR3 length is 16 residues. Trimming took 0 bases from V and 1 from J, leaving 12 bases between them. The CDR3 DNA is TGTGCCAGCAGCTTAACGCTGCCACTTAAGAACACTGAAGCTTTCTTT. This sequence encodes CASSLTLPLKNTEAFF.

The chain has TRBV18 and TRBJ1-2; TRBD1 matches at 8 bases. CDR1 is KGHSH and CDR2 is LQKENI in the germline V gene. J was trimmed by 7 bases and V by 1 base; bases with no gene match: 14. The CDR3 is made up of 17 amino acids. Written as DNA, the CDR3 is TGTGCCAGCTCACCACTGTCTTGGACAGGGAGGGTTGTTGGCTACACCTTC. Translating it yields CASSPLSWTGRVVGYTF.

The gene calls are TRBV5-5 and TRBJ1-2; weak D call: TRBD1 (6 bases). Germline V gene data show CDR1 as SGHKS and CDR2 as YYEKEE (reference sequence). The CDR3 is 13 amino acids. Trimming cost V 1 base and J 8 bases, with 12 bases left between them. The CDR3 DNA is TGTGCCAGCAGCTTGCGGGGGGGGCGAGGCTACACCTTC. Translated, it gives CASSLRGGRGYTF.

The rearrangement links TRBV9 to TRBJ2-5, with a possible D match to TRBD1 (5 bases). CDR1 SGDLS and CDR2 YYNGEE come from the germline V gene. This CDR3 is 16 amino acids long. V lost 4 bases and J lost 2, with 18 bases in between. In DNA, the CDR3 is TGTGCCAGCAGCACCCGCCCCCAGGGCTATCAAGAGACCCAGTACTTC. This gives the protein CASSTRPQGYQETQYF.

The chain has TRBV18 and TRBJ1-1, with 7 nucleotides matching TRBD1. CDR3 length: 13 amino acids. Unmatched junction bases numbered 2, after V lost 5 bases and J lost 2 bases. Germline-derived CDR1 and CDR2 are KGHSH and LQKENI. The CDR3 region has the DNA TGTGCCAGCTCAGGGACAGAAAACACTGAAGCTTTCTTT. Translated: CASSGTENTEAFF. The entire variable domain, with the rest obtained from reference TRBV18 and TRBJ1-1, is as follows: NAGVMQNPRHLVRRRGQEARLRCSPMKGHSHVYWYRQLPEEGLKFMVYLQKENIIDESGMPKERFSAEFPKEGPSILRIQQVVRGDSAAYFCASSGTENTEAFFGQGTRLTVV.

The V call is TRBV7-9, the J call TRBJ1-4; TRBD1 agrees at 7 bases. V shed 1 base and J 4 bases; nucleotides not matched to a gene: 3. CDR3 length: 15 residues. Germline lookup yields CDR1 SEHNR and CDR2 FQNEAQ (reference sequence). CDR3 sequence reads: CASSLGDSYNEKLFF. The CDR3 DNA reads TGTGCCAGCAGCTTAGGGGACAGTTATAATGAAAAACTGTTTTTT.

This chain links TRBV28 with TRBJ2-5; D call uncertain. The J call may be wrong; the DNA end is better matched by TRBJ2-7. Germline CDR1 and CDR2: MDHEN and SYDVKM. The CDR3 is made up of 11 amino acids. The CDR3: CASSLTYEQYF. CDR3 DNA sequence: TGTGCCAGCAGTTTAACCTACGAGCAGTACTTC.

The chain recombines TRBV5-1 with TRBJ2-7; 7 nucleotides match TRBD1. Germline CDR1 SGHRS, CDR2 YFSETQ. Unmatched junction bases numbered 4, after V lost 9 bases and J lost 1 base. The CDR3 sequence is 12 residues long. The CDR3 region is CATRDSSYEQYF. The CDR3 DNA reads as TGCGCCACTCGGGACAGTTCCTACGAGCAGTACTTC.

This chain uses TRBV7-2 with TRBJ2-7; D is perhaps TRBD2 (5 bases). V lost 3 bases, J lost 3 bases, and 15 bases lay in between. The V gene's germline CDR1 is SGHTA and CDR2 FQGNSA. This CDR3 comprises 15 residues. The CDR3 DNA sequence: TGTGCCAGCAGCTTGGAACCGGGGTTAAACTACGAGCAGTACTTC. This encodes CASSLEPGLNYEQYF.

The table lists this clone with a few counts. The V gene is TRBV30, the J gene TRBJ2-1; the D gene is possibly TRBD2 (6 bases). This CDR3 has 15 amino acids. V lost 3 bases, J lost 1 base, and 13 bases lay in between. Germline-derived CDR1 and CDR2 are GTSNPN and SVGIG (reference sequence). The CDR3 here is CAWRSSAGSYNEQFF. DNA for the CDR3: TGTGCCTGGAGGTCGTCGGCGGGATCCTACAATGAGCAGTTCTTC. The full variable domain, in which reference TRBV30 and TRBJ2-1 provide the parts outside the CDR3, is SQTIHQWPATLVQPVGSPLSLECTVEGTSNPNLYWYRQAAGRGLQLLFYSVGIGQISSEVPQNLSASRPQDRQFILSSKKLLLSDSGFYLCAWRSSAGSYNEQFFGPGTRLTVL.

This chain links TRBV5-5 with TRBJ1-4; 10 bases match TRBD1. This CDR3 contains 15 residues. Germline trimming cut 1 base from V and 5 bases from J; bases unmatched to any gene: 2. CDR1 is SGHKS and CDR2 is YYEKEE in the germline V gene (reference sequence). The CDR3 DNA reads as TGTGCCAGCAGCTTGAGGGGACAGGGGAATGAAAAACTGTTTTTT. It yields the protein CASSLRGQGNEKLFF. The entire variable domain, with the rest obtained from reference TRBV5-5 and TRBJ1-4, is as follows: DAGVTQSPTHLIKTRGQQVTLRCSPISGHKSVSWYQQVLGQGPQFIFQYYEKEERGRGNFPDRFSARQFPNYSSELNVNALLLGDSALYLCASSLRGQGNEKLFFGSGTQLSVL.

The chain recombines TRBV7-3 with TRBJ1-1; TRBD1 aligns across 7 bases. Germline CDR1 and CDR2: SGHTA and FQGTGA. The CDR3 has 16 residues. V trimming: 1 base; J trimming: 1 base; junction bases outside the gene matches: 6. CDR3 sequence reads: CASSLRGGGGNTEAFF. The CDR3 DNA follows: TGTGCCAGCAGCTTAAGAGGGGGCGGCGGGAACACTGAAGCTTTCTTT.

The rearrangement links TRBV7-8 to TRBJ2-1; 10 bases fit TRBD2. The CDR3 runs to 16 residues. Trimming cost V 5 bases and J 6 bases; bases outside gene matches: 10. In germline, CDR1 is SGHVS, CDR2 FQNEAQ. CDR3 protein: CASSPKMGLAFNEQFF. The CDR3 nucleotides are TGTGCCAGCAGCCCAAAAATGGGACTAGCGTTCAATGAGCAGTTCTTC.

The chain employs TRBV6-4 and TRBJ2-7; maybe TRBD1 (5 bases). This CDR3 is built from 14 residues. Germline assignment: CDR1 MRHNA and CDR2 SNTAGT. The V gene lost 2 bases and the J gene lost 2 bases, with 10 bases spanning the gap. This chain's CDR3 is CASSDRGRAYEQYV. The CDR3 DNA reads TGTGCCAGCAGTGACAGGGGTAGGGCCTACGAGCAGTACGTC.

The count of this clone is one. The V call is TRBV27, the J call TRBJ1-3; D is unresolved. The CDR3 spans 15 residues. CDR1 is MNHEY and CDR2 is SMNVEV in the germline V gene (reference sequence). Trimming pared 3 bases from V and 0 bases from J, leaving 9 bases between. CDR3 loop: CASSFQMNSGNTIYF. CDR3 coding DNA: TGTGCCAGCAGTTTCCAGATGAACTCTGGAAACACCATATATTTT.

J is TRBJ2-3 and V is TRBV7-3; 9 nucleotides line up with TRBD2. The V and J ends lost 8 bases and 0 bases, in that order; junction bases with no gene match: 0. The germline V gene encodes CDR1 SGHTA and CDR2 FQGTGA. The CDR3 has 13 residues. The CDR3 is CASGTSSTDTQYF. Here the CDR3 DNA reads TGTGCCAGCGGGACTAGCAGCACAGATACGCAGTATTTT.

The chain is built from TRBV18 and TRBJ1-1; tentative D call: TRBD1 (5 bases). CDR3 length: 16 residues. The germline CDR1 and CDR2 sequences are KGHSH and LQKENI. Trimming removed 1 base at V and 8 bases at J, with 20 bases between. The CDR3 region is CASSPLDREGVREAFF. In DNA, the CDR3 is TGTGCCAGCTCACCACTCGACAGAGAAGGGGTGCGGGAAGCTTTCTTT.

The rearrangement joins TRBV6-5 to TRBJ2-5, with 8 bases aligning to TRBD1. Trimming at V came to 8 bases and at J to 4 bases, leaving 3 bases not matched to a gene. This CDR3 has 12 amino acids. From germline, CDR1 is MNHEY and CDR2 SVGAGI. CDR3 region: CASAQGGETQYF. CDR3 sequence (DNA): TGTGCCAGCGCACAGGGGGGAGAGACCCAGTACTTC.

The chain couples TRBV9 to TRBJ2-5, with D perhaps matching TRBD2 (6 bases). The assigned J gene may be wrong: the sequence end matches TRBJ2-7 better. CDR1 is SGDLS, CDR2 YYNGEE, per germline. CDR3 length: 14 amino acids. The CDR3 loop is CASSVGRGNYEQYF. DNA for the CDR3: TGTGCCAGCAGCGTAGGGCGGGGTAACTACGAGCAGTACTTC.

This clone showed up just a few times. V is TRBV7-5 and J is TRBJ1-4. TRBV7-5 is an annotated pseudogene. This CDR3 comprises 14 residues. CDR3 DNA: TGTGCCAGCAGCTGGACTGAAATTAATGAAAAACTGTTTTTT. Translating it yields CASSWTEINEKLFF.

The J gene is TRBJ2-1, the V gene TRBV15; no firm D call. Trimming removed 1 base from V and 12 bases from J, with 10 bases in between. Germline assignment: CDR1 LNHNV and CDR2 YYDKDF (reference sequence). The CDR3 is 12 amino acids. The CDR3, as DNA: TGTGCCACCAGCAGAGTAAGCCTTGGGCAGTTCTTC. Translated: CATSRVSLGQFF.

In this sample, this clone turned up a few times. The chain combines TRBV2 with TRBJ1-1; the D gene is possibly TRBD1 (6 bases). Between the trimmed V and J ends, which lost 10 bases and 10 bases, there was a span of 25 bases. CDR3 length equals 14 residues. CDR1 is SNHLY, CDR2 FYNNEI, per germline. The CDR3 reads CATYVSGHPPRAFF. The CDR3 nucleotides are TGTGCCACATACGTATCGGGACACCCACCCAGAGCTTTCTTT. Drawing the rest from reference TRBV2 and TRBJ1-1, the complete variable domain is EPEVTQTPSHQVTQMGQEVILRCVPISNHLYFYWYRQILGQKVEFLVSFYNNEISEKSEIFDDQFSVERPDGSNFTLKIRSTKLEDSAMYFCATYVSGHPPRAFFGQGTRLTVV.

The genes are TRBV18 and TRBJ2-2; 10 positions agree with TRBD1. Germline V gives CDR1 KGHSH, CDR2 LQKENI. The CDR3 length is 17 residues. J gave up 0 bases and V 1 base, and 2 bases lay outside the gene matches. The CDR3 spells CASSPLTGGANTGELFF. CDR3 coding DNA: TGTGCCAGCTCACCACTGACAGGGGGCGCGAACACCGGGGAGCTGTTTTTT. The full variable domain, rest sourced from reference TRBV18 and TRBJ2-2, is NAGVMQNPRHLVRRRGQEARLRCSPMKGHSHVYWYRQLPEEGLKFMVYLQKENIIDESGMPKERFSAEFPKEGPSILRIQQVVRGDSAAYFCASSPLTGGANTGELFFGEGSRLTVL.

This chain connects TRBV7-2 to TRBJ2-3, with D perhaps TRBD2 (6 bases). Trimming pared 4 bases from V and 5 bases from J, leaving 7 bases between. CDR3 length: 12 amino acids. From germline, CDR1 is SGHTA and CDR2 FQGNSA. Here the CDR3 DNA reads TGTGCCAGCAGCTCGGGACTAGATACGCAGTATTTT. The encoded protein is CASSSGLDTQYF.

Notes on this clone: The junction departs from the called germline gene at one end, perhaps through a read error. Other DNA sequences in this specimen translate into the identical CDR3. The CDR3 region has the DNA TGCGCCAGCAGCGACTGGACTAGCGGGAGCTACGAGCAGTACTTC. Amino acid sequence: CASSDWTSGSYEQYF. The genes are TRBV11-1 and TRBJ2-7; 13 nucleotides agree with TRBD2. The CDR3 is made up of 15 amino acids. Germline lookup yields CDR1 SGHAT and CDR2 FQDESV (reference sequence).